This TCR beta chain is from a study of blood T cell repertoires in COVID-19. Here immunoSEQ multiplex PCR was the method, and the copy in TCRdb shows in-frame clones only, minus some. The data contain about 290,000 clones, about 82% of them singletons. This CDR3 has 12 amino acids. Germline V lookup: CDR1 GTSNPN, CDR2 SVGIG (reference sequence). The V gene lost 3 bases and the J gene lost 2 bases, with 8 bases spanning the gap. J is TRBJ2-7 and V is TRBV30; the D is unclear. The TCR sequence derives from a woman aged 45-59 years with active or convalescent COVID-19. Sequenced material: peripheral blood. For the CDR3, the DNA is TGTGCCTGGAGCCAAAGCCCCTACGAGCAGTACTTC. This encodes CAWSQSPYEQYF.